The 16 T cell receptor beta chains reported below all come from one sample, sequenced in a study of blood T cell repertoires in COVID-19. The table came from immunoSEQ multiplex PCR; TCRdb's copy has only in-frame clones and leaves some out. The data show 120,000 or so clones, 87% seen once. The sequenced sample was peripheral blood. The receptors originated from a human donor in a cohort sampled during active COVID-19.

This rearrangement joins TRBV19 to TRBJ1-5; D perhaps matches TRBD1 (5 bases). The CDR3 sequence is 17 residues long. Trimming removed 3 bases at V and 4 bases at J, with 19 bases between. Looked up from germline, CDR1 is LNHDA and CDR2 is SQIVND (reference sequence). CDR3 coding DNA: TGTGCCAGTAGTATGGGAGATCGGGGAGGGGCAAATCAGCCCCAGCATTTT. It specifies CASSMGDRGGANQPQHF.

The V and J genes are TRBV7-9 and TRBJ2-7; 8 bases fit TRBD1. This CDR3 has 17 residues. Germline CDR1 SEHNR, CDR2 FQNEAQ (reference sequence). V lost 4 bases, J lost 3 bases, and 14 bases stayed unmatched. The CDR3 sequence: CASSSPSPGTGDYEQYF. CDR3 bases: TGTGCCAGCAGCTCCCCATCGCCCGGGACAGGCGACTACGAGCAGTACTTC.

The chain couples TRBV5-5 to TRBJ1-2; 9 bases are shared with TRBD1. The V gene's germline CDR1 is SGHKS and CDR2 YYEKEE (reference sequence). The J segment lost 7 bases and the V segment lost 3 bases, leaving 10 bases of the junction unmatched. CDR3 length: 15 residues. CDR3 region: CASSYNPTGGGGYTF. In nucleotides, the CDR3 is TGTGCCAGCAGCTATAACCCTACAGGGGGCGGTGGCTACACCTTC.

The chain recombines TRBV5-6 with TRBJ1-4; D remains ambiguous. Germline CDR1 SGHDT, CDR2 YYEEEE. Trimming stripped 4 bases from V and 10 bases from J, with 11 bases between. The CDR3 has 12 residues. The CDR3 is CASSRYRGKLFF. The CDR3, as DNA: TGTGCCAGCAGCCGGTACCGAGGAAAACTGTTTTTT.

The chain is built from TRBV6-5 and TRBJ2-5; TRBD2 matches 9 bases. Trimming took 9 bases from V and 5 from J; bases not matched to a gene: 10. Looked up from germline, CDR1 is MNHEY and CDR2 is SVGAGI. This CDR3 is 14 amino acids long. Written as DNA, the CDR3 is TGTGCCAGTACCGGGACTAGCAGATCTGAGACCCAGTACTTC. Translation: CASTGTSRSETQYF.

The CDR3 DNA follows: TGCAGCGTTGTTTCCGGACAGGGCTCCTACGAGCAGTACTTC. Translated, it gives CSVVSGQGSYEQYF. The J gene is TRBJ2-7, the V gene TRBV29-1, with 8 bases fitting TRBD1. The CDR3 length is 14 residues. The germline CDR1 and CDR2 sequences are SQVTM and ANQGSEA. J lost 0 bases, V lost 4 bases, and 5 bases had no gene match.

The V gene is TRBV30, the J gene TRBJ2-2; possible D gene TRBD1, 5 bases. This CDR3 has 12 amino acids. V gave up 7 bases and J gave up 5 bases, with 11 bases separating them. The germline V gene has CDR1 GTSNPN and CDR2 SVGIG (reference sequence). CDR3 DNA: TGTGCCTCAGGGCGGAGTACCGGGGAGCTGTTTTTT. The encoded protein is CASGRSTGELFF.

The gene calls are TRBV12-3 or TRBV12-4 and TRBJ1-5; 7 nucleotides line up with TRBD1. Trimming at V came to 6 bases and at J to 3 bases, leaving 2 bases not matched to a gene. The CDR3 consists of 13 residues. In DNA form, the CDR3 reads TGTGCCAGCAGGGACAGGCCCAATCAGCCCCAGCATTTT. Amino acids: CASRDRPNQPQHF.

The chain uses TRBV7-2 and TRBJ2-3; 7 bases are shared with TRBD2. The CDR3 has 14 residues. Trimming removed 4 bases from V and 3 bases from J; junction bases left unmatched: 4. CDR1 and CDR2 (germline): SGHTA, FQGNSA. CDR3 sequence (DNA): TGTGCCAGCAGCTCCCGCGGGGGAACAGATACGCAGTATTTT. Protein product: CASSSRGGTDTQYF.

The chain links TRBV3-1 (or the pseudogene TRBV3-2) to TRBJ2-1, with 7 bases matching TRBD2. V was clipped by 1 base and J by 5 bases; unmatched bases: 5. CDR1 is LGHDT and CDR2 is YNNKEL in the germline V gene (reference sequence). This CDR3 is 15 amino acids long. DNA of the CDR3: TGTGCCAGCAGCCAAGTTGCAGCGGGGAACAATGAGCAGTTCTTC. Translated: CASSQVAAGNNEQFF.

The chain is built from TRBV2 and TRBJ1-1, with unresolved D. V lost 6 bases and J 7 bases, leaving 12 bases between the germline ends. The CDR3 is made up of 12 amino acids. Germline CDR1 is SNHLY and CDR2 is FYNNEI. CDR3: CASRLREIEAFF. DNA for the CDR3: TGTGCCAGCAGACTTCGTGAGATTGAAGCTTTCTTT.

V gene TRBV9 combines with J gene TRBJ2-1; D is perhaps TRBD2 (6 bases). Germline assignment: CDR1 SGDLS and CDR2 YYNGEE. This CDR3 spans 16 amino acids. V was clipped by 0 bases and J by 4 bases, with 14 bases between them. CDR3 protein: CASSVDQRAVYNEQFF. The CDR3 bases are TGTGCCAGCAGCGTAGATCAGCGGGCGGTATACAATGAGCAGTTCTTC.

This chain links TRBV3-1 (or the pseudogene TRBV3-2) with TRBJ2-1, with 7 bases aligning to TRBD1. The germline CDR1 and CDR2 sequences are LGHDT and YNNKEL (reference sequence). Trimming removed 1 base from V and 8 bases from J; junction bases left unmatched: 14. This CDR3 has 17 residues. CDR3 residues: CASSQGRRDSLFDEQFF. The CDR3 coding sequence is TGTGCCAGCAGCCAAGGGAGACGGGACAGTTTATTCGATGAGCAGTTCTTC.

The V and J genes are TRBV9 and TRBJ2-3, with TRBD2 identical over 9 bases. This CDR3 has 16 residues. V shed 4 bases, J shed 3 bases, and the junction held 9 bases outside the gene matches. The V gene's germline CDR1 is SGDLS and CDR2 YYNGEE. The CDR3 region is CASSTISGSGTDTQYF. CDR3 sequence (DNA): TGTGCCAGCAGCACGATTAGCGGGAGCGGGACAGATACGCAGTATTTT.

This clone was seen more than once but under ten times. The V and J genes are TRBV11-2 and TRBJ2-7; 9 bases fit TRBD2. J lost 2 bases, V lost 4 bases, and 9 bases had no gene match. The CDR3 length is 16 residues. Germline loops: CDR1 SGHAT, CDR2 FQNNGV. The CDR3 DNA follows: TGTGCCAGCAGCTCTAGAGCCGGACTAGCGACCTACGAGCAGTACTTC. As protein: CASSSRAGLATYEQYF.

V is TRBV5-6 and J is TRBJ2-7; D is unresolved. The CDR3 consists of 12 residues. Per germline, CDR1 SGHDT and CDR2 YYEEEE. V shed 2 bases and J shed 6 bases, with 9 bases lying between them. In nucleotides, the CDR3 is TGTGCCAGCAGCTTTTGGTTGGCCGAGCAGTACTTC. It encodes CASSFWLAEQYF.